These 22 T cell receptor beta chains were all obtained from the same sample, sequenced in a study of blood T cells in healthy people across ages (dated by TCRdb to 2013 to 2016). Library preparation was by 5' RACE. Sequencing was performed on an Illumina HiSeq 2500. The second PCR ran for about 6 to 12 cycles and used a J-beta primer mix along with a sample-barcoded 5' primer. The public reads were reprocessed in TCRdb via fastp at Q25 and MiXCR, keeping in-frame beta chains. Under each unique CDR3 protein, matching rows form one entry showing the most common genes and DNA. The sample has approximately 800,000 distinct CDR3 sequences on record, approximately 25% of them singletons. The top ten clonotypes cover approximately 4% of the sample. The data were also submitted as part of a second study, on T cells of mothers and their children.

Sequencing was done on a sample of blood. These receptors were taken from a boy aged 5 to 17 in good health.

The chain employs TRBV7-2 and TRBJ2-1; no clear D gene. Trimming shortened V by 0 bases and J by 0 bases, and 12 bases separated the two germline ends. CDR3 length equals 17 residues. The germline V gene has CDR1 SGHTA and CDR2 FQGNSA. The CDR3 sequence is CASSLAFGGASYNEQFF. Here the CDR3 DNA reads TGTGCCAGCAGCTTAGCCTTCGGCGGAGCCTCCTACAATGAGCAGTTCTTC.

The count of this clonotype is one. The rearrangement links TRBV6-2 or TRBV6-3 to TRBJ2-5; 7 nucleotides agree with TRBD2. Germline CDR1 is MNHEY and CDR2 is SVGEGT. Trimming took 4 bases from V and 7 from J; bases not matched to a gene: 18. The CDR3 is 17 residues long. The CDR3 sequence is CASSLRGGVWGHWTQYF. Written as DNA, the CDR3 is TGTGCCAGCAGTTTGAGGGGAGGGGTTTGGGGTCATTGGACCCAGTACTTC.

This clonotype occurred a few times. J is TRBJ1-2 and V is TRBV20-1; D gene uncertain. V was trimmed by 3 bases and J by 0 bases, leaving 8 bases between them. The germline V gene has CDR1 DFQATT and CDR2 SNEGSKA (reference sequence). The CDR3 is made up of 13 amino acids. In DNA form, the CDR3 reads TGCAGTGCTAGGTTGGAAGCTAACTATGGCTACACCTTC. Protein sequence: CSARLEANYGYTF.

CDR3 bases: TGCGCCAGCAGCCAAGATTTGGAGGGAGGGGAGACCCAGTACTTC. It translates to CASSQDLEGGETQYF. V is TRBV4-3 and J is TRBJ2-5, with TRBD2 identical over 7 bases. The ends lost 0 bases at V and 5 bases at J; junction bases unmatched: 6. CDR3 size: 15 residues. Germline V gives CDR1 LGHNA, CDR2 YSLEER.

J is TRBJ2-2 and V is TRBV29-1; D uncertain. The germline V gene encodes CDR1 SQVTM and CDR2 ANQGSEA. The CDR3 contains 15 residues. V was cut by 0 bases and J by 3 bases, with 11 bases left in between. For the CDR3, the DNA is TGCAGCGTTGAAGATTTCGGAGAAGACACCGGGGAGCTGTTTTTT. Protein product: CSVEDFGEDTGELFF.

V and J are TRBV7-3 and TRBJ2-7, with 8 bases fitting TRBD2. Germline V gene lookup returns CDR1 SGHTA and CDR2 FQGTGA. The V segment lost 0 bases and the J segment 6 bases; nucleotides outside the gene matches: 4. The CDR3 extends over 14 amino acids. The CDR3 coding sequence is TGTGCCAGCAGCTTAACTAGCGGGAATACCGAGCAGTACTTC. Amino acid sequence: CASSLTSGNTEQYF.

This clonotype was seen a single time. The V call is TRBV29-1, the J call TRBJ1-1; D is possibly TRBD1 (6 bases). V was cut by 6 bases and J by 1 base, with 18 bases left in between. CDR1 and CDR2 (germline): SQVTM, ANQGSEA. The CDR3 extends over 15 amino acids. This chain's CDR3 is CSVRPGRGQNTEAFF. The CDR3 nucleotides are TGCAGCGTGCGTCCGGGACGGGGGCAGAACACTGAAGCTTTCTTT.

This clonotype was seen only a few times. The chain uses TRBV11-2 and TRBJ2-5, with 7 nucleotides matching TRBD1. The CDR3 spans 14 residues. The germline V gene has CDR1 SGHAT and CDR2 FQNNGV. V dropped 5 bases and J dropped 4; count of bases not matched to a gene: 7. DNA for the CDR3: TGTGCCAGCAGCCGACAGACAGGGACAGAGACCCAGTACTTC. As protein: CASSRQTGTETQYF.

This clonotype was observed at least ten times. CDR3 region: CSAATGGETQYF. CDR3 in DNA: TGCAGCGCAGCTACAGGGGGAGAGACCCAGTACTTC. The J gene is TRBJ2-5, the V gene TRBV29-1; TRBD1 matches at 8 bases. The CDR3 is 12 amino acids. Per the germline V gene, CDR1 is SQVTM and CDR2 is ANQGSEA. V gave up 7 bases and J gave up 4 bases; unmatched junction bases: 5.

This clonotype was observed a few times. This chain joins TRBV3-1 and TRBJ2-1; D uncertain. Trimming took off 0 bases at V and 7 bases at J, with 13 bases between the two ends. This CDR3 is 15 amino acids long. CDR1 LGHDT and CDR2 YNNKEL come from the germline V gene (reference sequence). The CDR3 DNA is TGTGCCAGCAGCCAAGAGGGCACCGGCGAGAATGAGCAGTTCTTC. Translated, it gives CASSQEGTGENEQFF.

V gene TRBV7-9 combines with J gene TRBJ2-5, with D unclear. The J call is in doubt because the DNA end fits TRBJ2-7 better. Germline CDR1 is SEHNR and CDR2 is FQNEAQ (reference sequence). This CDR3 contains 13 residues. The DNA of the CDR3 is TGTGCCAGCAGCTTGCGCGAGGCCTACGAGCAGTACTTC. This gives the protein CASSLREAYEQYF.

The V and J genes are TRBV4-3 and TRBJ1-2; tentatively, D is TRBD1 (5 bases). This CDR3 is 15 amino acids long. Trimming removed 0 bases from V and 3 bases from J, with 11 bases in between. Germline values: CDR1 LGHNA, CDR2 YSLEER. CDR3 residues: CASSQDQGWDYGYTF. The CDR3 bases are TGCGCCAGCAGCCAAGACCAGGGTTGGGACTATGGCTACACCTTC.

This chain links TRBV29-1 with TRBJ2-5; TRBD2 agrees at 8 bases. CDR3 length: 11 amino acids. Germline-derived CDR1 and CDR2 are SQVTM and ANQGSEA. V lost 7 bases to trimming and J lost 5 bases; unmatched junction nucleotides: 3. As DNA, the CDR3 is TGCAGCGAACGGGGGGGGGAGACCCAGTACTTC. Amino acids: CSERGGETQYF.

The chain recombines TRBV24-1 with TRBJ2-1, with 14 bases that match TRBD2. In germline, CDR1 is KGHDR, CDR2 SFDVKD. V lost 8 bases to trimming and J lost 6 bases; unmatched junction nucleotides: 5. The CDR3 length is 15 residues. The CDR3 nucleotides read TGTGCCACCACAGGAGGACTAGCGGGAGGCAATGAGCAGTTCTTC. Translating gives CATTGGLAGGNEQFF.

This clonotype appeared a few times. V is TRBV5-5 and J is TRBJ1-4; D call uncertain. V was trimmed by 3 bases and J by 3 bases, leaving 9 bases between them. The CDR3 has 14 amino acids. The germline V gene encodes CDR1 SGHKS and CDR2 YYEKEE (reference sequence). CDR3 in amino acids: CASSSTRANEKLFF. DNA for the CDR3: TGTGCCAGCAGCTCCACACGAGCTAATGAAAAACTGTTTTTT.

This rearrangement joins TRBV7-2 to TRBJ2-6; 9 bases map to TRBD1. Germline V gives CDR1 SGHTA, CDR2 FQGNSA. V lost 5 bases, J lost 0 bases, and 11 bases stayed unmatched. This CDR3 contains 19 residues. The CDR3 here is CASSQRTGVLSSGANVLTF. CDR3 coding DNA: TGTGCCAGCAGCCAGAGGACAGGGGTACTAAGCTCTGGGGCCAACGTCCTGACTTTC.

The rearrangement links TRBV6-1 to TRBJ1-1, with a possible D match to TRBD1 (6 bases). Germline assignment: CDR1 MNHNS and CDR2 SASEGT. This CDR3 region has 13 residues. V shed 6 bases and J shed 6 bases, with 14 bases lying between them. The CDR3 region has the DNA TGTGCCAGCAGCGGGGGCCTTGAACCTGAAGCTTTCTTT. Encoded protein: CASSGGLEPEAFF.

This clonotype appeared a few times. This chain joins TRBV7-2 and TRBJ2-6, with D uncertain. CDR1 and CDR2 from the germline V gene are SGHTA and FQGNSA. This CDR3 is 14 amino acids long. The V end lost 7 bases, the J end lost 1 base, and 8 bases lay between the germline ends. CDR3 sequence reads: CASNTYSGANVLTF. DNA for the CDR3: TGTGCCAGCAACACGTATTCTGGGGCCAACGTCCTGACTTTC.

Remarks on this clonotype: At one end, the junction sequence differs from germline, possibly due to a read error. The chain employs TRBV20-1 and TRBJ2-5; tentative D call: TRBD2 (5 bases). From germline, CDR1 is DFQATT and CDR2 SNEGSKA (reference sequence). This CDR3 region has 13 residues. The CDR3 loop is CSTRVVATETQYF. In nucleotides, the CDR3 is TGCAGTACTAGGGTAGTAGCAACAGAGACCCAGTACTTC.

This clonotype was recorded once. This chain links TRBV4-3 with TRBJ2-7; the D gene is possibly TRBD1 (6 bases). The J call may be in error: the DNA end matches TRBJ2-1 better. The CDR3 length is 16 residues. In germline, CDR1 is LGHNA, CDR2 YSLEER. The CDR3 protein is CASSQDTGTFHNEQFF. As DNA, the CDR3 is TGCGCCAGCAGCCAAGATACCGGGACATTCCACAATGAGCAGTTCTTC.

J is TRBJ2-7 and V is TRBV24-1, with 9 bases fitting TRBD1. TRBJ2-1 matches the DNA end more closely, so the J call is doubtful. This CDR3 spans 14 amino acids. Germline loops: CDR1 KGHDR, CDR2 SFDVKD. The DNA for the CDR3 is TGTGCCACCAGTGACCCGGACAGGGGCTATGAGCAGTTCTTC. This encodes CATSDPDRGYEQFF.

This clonotype showed up just a few times. This chain links TRBV20-1 with TRBJ1-1; D may be TRBD1 (5 bases). The CDR3 sequence is 16 residues long. Germline V gene data show CDR1 as DFQATT and CDR2 as SNEGSKA (reference sequence). The V and J ends lost 0 bases and 0 bases respectively, with 14 bases between them. CDR3 DNA sequence: TGCAGTGCTAGAGACGGACGGGGCTCCATGAACACTGAAGCTTTCTTT. This encodes CSARDGRGSMNTEAFF.